This T cell receptor beta chain was profiled in a study of shared clonotypes between healthy human individuals. For the study at large: The study used three CD4 naive, three CD4 memory, two CD8 naive and one CD8 memory plate per donor. Overall study results and limits: Sharing across four donors was seen in 5% to 5.5% of naive CD4 clonotypes. Clonotypes shared by all four donors outscored non-shared clonotypes in generation probability.

This clone occurred a few times. Its antigen remains unidentified. In the CD4+ fraction, cells were divided into CD45RA+ naive and CD45RA-negative memory subsets. Data came from immunoSEQ multiplex PCR; TCRdb stores just in-frame clones and leaves some out. This table holds some 1 million clones, under 80% found once. The sequencing input was memory CD4+ T cells sorted from blood. Subset denoted: CD45RA-negative fraction. This TCR was recovered from a man between 18 and 35 years old in good health.

The CDR3 DNA follows: TGCAGCGTTGAGCGTGACAGGGCTCGGAGCACTGAAGCTTTCTTT. This encodes CSVERDRARSTEAFF. The chain combines TRBV29-1 with TRBJ1-1, with 7 bases matching TRBD1. Trimming cost V 3 bases and J 4 bases; bases outside gene matches: 11. Germline assignment: CDR1 SQVTM and CDR2 ANQGSEA. The CDR3 length is 15 residues.